Reported below is one T cell receptor beta chain. Its antigen is not identified. The sample originates from a study of immune cell composition in non-small cell lung cancer. Study-wide results and limits: Tumour-associated clones >0.5% occurred in 25% to 35% of adenocarcinomas, about three quarters of squamous.

Genomic DNA came from frozen unsorted single-cell suspensions. Here immunoSEQ multiplex PCR was the method, and the copy in TCRdb shows in-frame clones only, minus some. The data show about 4,300 clones, with 76% seen just once and 9.5% to 12% held by the top ten. CDR3 length: 13 residues. CDR1 and CDR2 (germline): SGHTA, FQGNSA. V was cut by 4 bases and J by 4 bases, with 9 bases left in between. Sequencing used lung tumor tissue. The genes are TRBV7-2 and TRBJ2-3, with D possibly TRBD2 on 6 matching bases. This clonotype originated in a human donor with non-small cell lung cancer. CDR3 DNA sequence: TGTGCCAGCAGCTCCCGACTAGCAGATACGCAGTATTTT. Translated, it gives CASSSRLADTQYF.